This T cell receptor (beta chain) came from a study of blood T cell repertoires in COVID-19. The germline gives CDR1 MDHEN, CDR2 SYDVKM. V was shortened by 3 bases and J by 10 bases, with 9 bases between the two germline ends. The CDR3 loop spans 12 amino acids. This clone has just one count. Assay: immunoSEQ multiplex PCR; the TCRdb copy retains only in-frame clones and omits some. The data show 230,000 or so clones, around 86% seen once. The receptor was isolated from a middle-aged woman with acute COVID-19. The rearrangement uses TRBV28 and TRBJ1-4; TRBD1 is a possible D gene (5 bases). The material sequenced was PBMCs or T cells enriched from blood (not recorded which). The CDR3 is CASSLVRGKLFF. The CDR3 region has the DNA TGTGCCAGCAGTTTGGTTAGGGGAAAACTGTTTTTT.